This T cell receptor beta chain was captured in a study of beta chain features in type 1 diabetes. The whole isolated RNA underwent reverse transcription, so sequencing captured expressed TCRB transcripts. Sequenced by immunoSEQ multiplex PCR; TCRdb stores in-frame clones only, minus some. The sample lists around 710,000 clones; roughly 12% were seen once. Study observations and caveats: The study found that naive, central memory and Treg TCRB repertoires appeared more similar in patients than in healthy donors. Moderately but significantly shorter TCRB CDR3s were found in Type 1 diabetes patients in all four CD4+ subsets. Sequencing of cDNA might inflate the share of cells that strongly express TCR.

In the case of this clone: Its antigen is undetermined.

V lost 4 bases and J lost 0, with 8 bases in between. Per the germline V gene, CDR1 is SGHTS and CDR2 is YDEGEE. The CDR3 extends over 15 amino acids. Using CD45RO/CCR7/CD25/CD127/CD95/CD27, CD4+ naive, central memory, regulatory and stem cell-like memory cells were sorted. All sorted populations exceeded 98% purity. Sequencing was performed on naive CD4+ T cells from blood. This receptor was obtained from a man aged 25-45 years with type 1 diabetes. The chain joins TRBV5-8 to TRBJ2-6, with D unclear. In nucleotides, the CDR3 is TGTGCCAGCAGCCCCCGTAACTCTGGGGCCAACGTCCTGACTTTC. Its protein product is CASSPRNSGANVLTF.